The 10 T cell receptor beta chains given below trace back to one sample, sequenced in a study of blood T cell repertoires in COVID-19. TCRdb's copy holds only in-frame clones and misses some; the assay was immunoSEQ multiplex PCR. The sample contains a few hundred thousand clones, about 91% of which appear only once. Material: PBMCs or T cells enriched from blood (not recorded which). The origin of the receptors is a woman aged 40 to 50 who had recovered from COVID-19.

Only one count was recorded for this clone. The V gene is TRBV4-1, the J gene TRBJ1-2; D not resolved. The CDR3 totals 15 residues. Germline V gives CDR1 MGHRA, CDR2 YSYEKL. The V end lost 6 bases, the J end lost 0 bases, and 14 bases lay between the germline ends. The CDR3 DNA sequence: TGCGCCAGCAGGAGCCCGGTATCACCTAACTATGGCTACACCTTC. Translated: CASRSPVSPNYGYTF.

J is TRBJ2-1 and V is TRBV9; tentative D call: TRBD2 (5 bases). Germline V lookup: CDR1 SGDLS, CDR2 YYNGEE. V was trimmed by 2 bases and J by 0 bases, leaving 12 bases between them. This CDR3 has 16 amino acids. CDR3 sequence: CASSVGAADSYNEQFF. The CDR3 DNA is TGTGCCAGCAGCGTGGGAGCGGCAGACTCCTACAATGAGCAGTTCTTC.

V gene TRBV6-5 combines with J gene TRBJ1-1, with D perhaps matching TRBD1 (6 bases). V was cut by 2 bases and J by 2 bases, with 15 bases left in between. Germline CDR1 reads MNHEY; CDR2 reads SVGAGI. The CDR3 sequence is 16 residues long. CDR3 sequence (DNA): TGTGCCAGCAGTTACACTCGGGGGGCTCTAAACACTGAAGCTTTCTTT. Translating it yields CASSYTRGALNTEAFF.

The genes are TRBV7-8 and TRBJ1-1; unclear D gene. V lost 1 base and J lost 1, with 4 bases in between. This CDR3 region has 13 residues. The germline gives CDR1 SGHVS, CDR2 FQNEAQ. CDR3 sequence (DNA): TGTGCCAGCAGCTTAGTGAGGAACACTGAAGCTTTCTTT. Protein product: CASSLVRNTEAFF.

In regard to this clone: Other DNA sequences in the sample encode the same CDR3. The V and J genes are TRBV3-1 (or the pseudogene TRBV3-2) and TRBJ2-7, with a tentative D call TRBD2 (6 bases). Trimming took 2 bases from V and 6 from J, leaving 11 bases between them. Germline loops: CDR1 LGHDT, CDR2 YNNKEL (reference sequence). There are 13 residues in the CDR3. This CDR3 is CASSQRGAPEQYF. Here the CDR3 DNA reads TGTGCCAGCAGCCAACGCGGGGCCCCCGAGCAGTACTTC.

The rearrangement uses TRBV2 and TRBJ2-5; 14 bases line up with TRBD2. Germline CDR1 and CDR2: SNHLY and FYNNEI. The CDR3 runs to 16 residues. Losses at the gene ends were 4 bases for V and 7 bases for J; bases not matched to a gene: 8. DNA for the CDR3: TGTGCCAGCAGTGGGACTAGCGGGGGGTCGGGTGGGACCCAGTACTTC. Translating gives CASSGTSGGSGGTQYF.

The rearrangement links TRBV25-1 to TRBJ1-5; D perhaps matches TRBD1 (6 bases). Germline CDR1 and CDR2: MGHDK and SYGVNS. The CDR3 extends over 13 amino acids. V was shortened by 4 bases and J by 3 bases, with 7 bases between the two germline ends. The CDR3, as DNA: TGTGCCAGCAGTGGGGGGCTCAATCAGCCCCAGCATTTT. Its translation: CASSGGLNQPQHF.

In DNA form, the CDR3 reads TGTGCCAGCAGTTTAAGCGCACACCGGGACGAGCAGTACTTC. This sequence encodes CASSLSAHRDEQYF. The rearrangement links TRBV27 to TRBJ2-7, with D unresolved. V was trimmed by 2 bases and J by 5 bases, leaving 13 bases between them. Germline V gene lookup returns CDR1 MNHEY and CDR2 SMNVEV (reference sequence). This CDR3 is 14 amino acids long.

J is TRBJ1-5 and V is TRBV20-1; no firm D call. V was shortened by 3 bases and J by 4 bases, with 16 bases between the two germline ends. This CDR3 is built from 15 residues. Germline V gives CDR1 DFQATT, CDR2 SNEGSKA (reference sequence). The CDR3 is CSASSGLGKNQPQHF. The CDR3 DNA is TGCAGTGCTAGTAGCGGGTTGGGGAAAAATCAGCCCCAGCATTTT.

The chain is built from TRBV7-3 and TRBJ2-1, with 8 bases matching TRBD2. With 1 base clipped from V and 4 bases from J, the junction kept 6 bases outside the gene matches. The CDR3 consists of 16 residues. Per germline, CDR1 SGHTA and CDR2 FQGTGA. The CDR3 sequence is CASSLRRTSGYNEQFF. The CDR3 DNA reads TGTGCCAGCAGCTTAAGACGAACTAGCGGATACAATGAGCAGTTCTTC.